Listed here are 18 T cell receptor beta chains from one sample, sequenced in a study of blood T cell repertoires in COVID-19 (TCRdb year 2020). Receptor amplification or capture employed the immunoSEQ multiplex PCR assay. Drawn from immuneACCESS, this table holds only the in-frame rearrangements with V and J called that TCRdb kept. Clones are partly lost; checked studies trace under half to an unresolved V gene and leave the rest unexplained. The sample table lists 200,000 or so clones, around 83% of them with a count of one. The ten largest clones represent over 10% of the sample. Sequencing was done on a sample of peripheral blood. These receptor sequences come from a human donor in a cohort sampled during active COVID-19.

The CDR3, as DNA: TGTGCCAGCAACCGGGGCGGGAGCGGGAGTTCGAATGAGCAGTTCTTC. Translated, it gives CASNRGGSGSSNEQFF. The chain combines TRBV28 with TRBJ2-1, with TRBD2 matching 8 bases. Per germline, CDR1 MDHEN and CDR2 SYDVKM. The CDR3 has 16 amino acids. With V trimmed by 7 bases and J by 7 bases, 15 bases remained unmatched.

The chain combines TRBV4-2 with TRBJ2-7, with TRBD2 matching over 9 bases. The V gene's germline CDR1 is LGHNA and CDR2 YNFKEQ. The CDR3 extends over 16 amino acids. V shed 3 bases and J 2 bases; nucleotides not matched to a gene: 8. The CDR3 bases are TGTGCCAGCAGCCAGGAAATGGGGACTAGCCCCTACGAGCAGTACTTC. The encoded protein is CASSQEMGTSPYEQYF.

The chain uses TRBV3-1 (or the pseudogene TRBV3-2) and TRBJ2-6, with D uncertain. The CDR3 is 15 amino acids. V lost 2 bases, J lost 1 base, and 6 bases lay in between. The germline V gene encodes CDR1 LGHDT and CDR2 YNNKEL (reference sequence). CDR3 sequence reads: CASSQLGSGANVLTF. As DNA, the CDR3 is TGTGCCAGCAGCCAACTCGGGTCTGGGGCCAACGTCCTGACTTTC.

The CDR3 is CASSPRLAGSNEQYF. The DNA for the CDR3 is TGTGCCAGCAGTCCAAGACTAGCGGGAAGTAACGAGCAGTACTTC. The genes are TRBV2 and TRBJ2-7, with 11 bases lining up with TRBD2. The ends lost 5 bases at V and 5 bases at J; junction bases unmatched: 8. Germline CDR1 is SNHLY and CDR2 is FYNNEI. The CDR3 extends over 15 amino acids.

The rearrangement joins TRBV11-2 to TRBJ2-1, with TRBD2 matching 8 bases. Per the germline V gene, CDR1 is SGHAT and CDR2 is FQNNGV. J was trimmed by 7 bases and V by 4 bases; bases with no gene match: 9. There are 15 residues in the CDR3. The CDR3, as DNA: TGTGCCAGCAGCTCCCGTAGCGGGAAGAATAATGAGCAGTTCTTC. It yields the protein CASSSRSGKNNEQFF.

V usage is TRBV7-2 and J usage is TRBJ1-2; TRBD1 is a possible D gene (5 bases). The CDR3 is 15 amino acids. In germline, CDR1 is SGHTA, CDR2 FQGNSA. With 0 bases removed from V and 0 bases from J, the gap between germline ends came to 8 bases. CDR3 nucleotides: TGTGCCAGCAGCTTAGCGTCGACAGCTAACTATGGCTACACCTTC. Translation gives CASSLASTANYGYTF.

A single count supports this clone. This chain joins TRBV19 and TRBJ2-5; D remains ambiguous. This CDR3 is built from 13 residues. Trimming shortened V by 6 bases and J by 5 bases, and 13 bases separated the two germline ends. Germline lookup yields CDR1 LNHDA and CDR2 SQIVND (reference sequence). The CDR3 nucleotides are TGTGCCAGTAGCAATTGGGTGAGGGAGACCCAGTACTTC. Encoded protein: CASSNWVRETQYF.

The chain employs TRBV5-1 and TRBJ2-5; D is perhaps TRBD1 (6 bases). The V end was cut by 0 bases, the J end by 2 bases, with 11 bases between. This CDR3 is 15 amino acids long. CDR1 is SGHRS, CDR2 YFSETQ, per germline. CDR3 DNA: TGCGCCAGCAGCTTGGCCCCGGGACAACAAGAGACCCAGTACTTC. Its translation: CASSLAPGQQETQYF.

The chain links TRBV3-1 (or the pseudogene TRBV3-2) to TRBJ2-7; TRBD1 is a possible D gene (6 bases). Per germline, CDR1 LGHDT and CDR2 YNNKEL (reference sequence). The ends were cut back, 4 bases at V and 4 bases at J, with 14 bases in the middle. This CDR3 is 14 amino acids long. CDR3 loop: CASSRQVGPYEQYF. The CDR3 nucleotides read TGTGCCAGCAGCCGACAGGTGGGGCCTTACGAGCAGTACTTC.

CDR3 DNA sequence: TGTGCCAGCAGTTACAACTCCCAAGTGGATGAGCAGTTCTTC. It encodes CASSYNSQVDEQFF. The genes are TRBV6-6 and TRBJ2-1, with D hard to call. Germline CDR1 reads MNHNY; CDR2 reads SVGAGI (reference sequence). The CDR3 contains 14 residues. V lost 2 bases and J 8 bases, leaving 13 bases between the germline ends.

V and J are TRBV27 and TRBJ1-2, with TRBD1 identical over 11 bases. Per the germline V gene, CDR1 is MNHEY and CDR2 is SMNVEV (reference sequence). The CDR3 totals 17 residues. The ends lost 6 bases at V and 5 bases at J; junction bases unmatched: 14. DNA for the CDR3: TGTGCCAGCAGAAGGACAGGGGGCGAGCAGGTTGGGTATGGCTACACCTTC. Translated, it gives CASRRTGGEQVGYGYTF.

The chain uses TRBV19 and TRBJ2-3; the D gene is possibly TRBD2 (6 bases). Germline V gene sequence: CDR1 LNHDA, CDR2 SQIVND (reference sequence). This CDR3 is built from 14 residues. The ends were cut back, 6 bases at V and 2 bases at J, with 12 bases in the middle. CDR3 in amino acids: CASSFSGVTDTQYF. The CDR3 coding sequence is TGTGCCAGTAGCTTTAGCGGAGTCACAGATACGCAGTATTTT.

Here the CDR3 DNA reads TGCGCCTACGGGAGGGCCCGGTGGGACAATGAGCAGTTCTTC. This encodes CAYGRARWDNEQFF. This rearrangement joins TRBV1 to TRBJ2-1; TRBD2, the table's D call, lacks a check against the DNA. TRBV1 is given as a pseudogene. The CDR3 length is 14 residues.

V usage is TRBV24-1 and J usage is TRBJ2-7, with TRBD2 identical over 7 bases. The CDR3 runs 13 residues. Trimming cost V 12 bases and J 4 bases; bases outside gene matches: 11. The germline V gene has CDR1 KGHDR and CDR2 SFDVKD. This chain's CDR3 is CAVGRDGGYEQYF. In DNA form, the CDR3 reads TGTGCCGTGGGGAGGGACGGGGGATACGAGCAGTACTTC.

This chain uses TRBV7-9 with TRBJ2-3; 11 bases align to TRBD1. Losses at the gene ends were 3 bases for V and 6 bases for J; bases not matched to a gene: 5. Germline V gene sequence: CDR1 SEHNR, CDR2 FQNEAQ (reference sequence). This CDR3 spans 15 amino acids. CDR3 in DNA: TGTGCCAGCAGCTTGAGGACAGGGGGCTGGGATACGCAGTATTTT. It encodes CASSLRTGGWDTQYF.

The J gene is TRBJ2-4, the V gene TRBV7-9; D perhaps matches TRBD1 (6 bases). The CDR3 loop spans 14 amino acids. The germline V gene encodes CDR1 SEHNR and CDR2 FQNEAQ (reference sequence). Deletions cut 2 bases from V and 4 bases from J, with 9 bases between. This CDR3 reads CASSLLTGKNIQYF. For the CDR3, the DNA is TGTGCCAGCAGCTTACTGACAGGAAAAAACATTCAGTACTTC.

The CDR3 is CASSLSGQGSTEAFF. DNA of the CDR3: TGTGCCAGCAGTTTATCTGGACAGGGGAGTACTGAAGCTTTCTTT. The V and J genes are TRBV28 and TRBJ1-1; 9 bases map to TRBD1. V was clipped by 1 base and J by 5 bases; unmatched bases: 5. Germline CDR1 and CDR2: MDHEN and SYDVKM. This CDR3 has 15 amino acids.

This clone has a single count. The chain couples TRBV6-5 to TRBJ1-5; D ambiguous. V was cut by 2 bases and J by 1 base, with 3 bases left in between. Germline lookup yields CDR1 MNHEY and CDR2 SVGAGI. The CDR3 contains 13 residues. The CDR3: CASSYSSNQPQHF. The CDR3, as DNA: TGTGCCAGCAGTTACAGCAGCAATCAGCCCCAGCATTTT.